This TCR beta chain was found in a study of blood T cells in healthy people across ages. The study, taken as a whole, reports: It was not possible, with unsorted PBMCs, to conclusively compare naive and antigen-experienced cells. Strong correlation existed between TCR beta diversity and naive T cell percentage.

V dropped 5 bases and J dropped 4; count of bases not matched to a gene: 12. Germline V CDR1 and CDR2: SGHVS, FQNEAQ. This CDR3 is 16 amino acids long. This clonotype was observed a few times. The target antigen is unknown. Next came a second PCR, run for roughly 7 to 12 cycles, which used a sample-barcoded 5' primer along with a J-beta primer mix. Each cDNA molecule received a tag from a template-switch adaptor that had 12 random nucleotides. TCRdb itself ran the 5' RACE reads through MiXCR, one entry per CDR3 protein. This table holds some 860,000 distinct CDR3 sequences, roughly 56% found once. The clonotype was recovered from a man between 40 and 49 years old in good health. This chain joins TRBV7-8 and TRBJ2-3; 7 nucleotides match TRBD2. The sample comprised blood. The CDR3 loop is CASSQSRRESADTQYF. CDR3 DNA: TGTGCCAGCAGCCAGAGTCGGCGGGAGTCGGCAGATACGCAGTATTTT. The full variable domain, with the rest looked up from reference TRBV7-8 and TRBJ2-3, is GAGVSQSPRYKVAKRGQDVALRCDPISGHVSLFWYQQALGQGPEFLTYFQNEAQLDKSGLPSDRFFAERPEGSVSTLKIQRTQQEDSAVYLCASSQSRRESADTQYFGPGTRLTVL.